This T cell receptor beta chain appears in the sequencing data of a study of OX40 agonist ivuxolimab in advanced cancers. Across the whole study: Dose-escalation patients' cancers were hepatocellular carcinoma, melanoma, renal cell or head and neck cancer.

Points on this clone: Antigen unknown.

Sequenced by immunoSEQ multiplex PCR; TCRdb stores in-frame clones only, minus some. The sample comprises around 70,000 clones, roughly 87% of which are singletons, and roughly 0.58% rests with the top ten. Between the trimmed V and J ends, which lost 1 base and 3 bases, there was a span of 7 bases. This CDR3 has 13 residues. Germline CDR1 LGHNA, CDR2 YNFKEQ. Study-wide findings and caveats: A proportion of nonresponders additionally exhibited low normalized T-cell clonal expansion.

This chain links TRBV4-2 with TRBJ2-7; no reliable D call. This receptor was obtained from an adult with an advanced solid tumor such as melanoma, head and neck, liver or kidney cancer. This specimen consisted of CD4+ or CD8+ T cells sorted from blood, obtained in a trial of the OX40 agonist ivuxolimab. This CDR3 is CASSQGLNYEQYF. The CDR3 bases are TGTGCCAGCAGCCAAGGGCTTAACTACGAGCAGTACTTC.